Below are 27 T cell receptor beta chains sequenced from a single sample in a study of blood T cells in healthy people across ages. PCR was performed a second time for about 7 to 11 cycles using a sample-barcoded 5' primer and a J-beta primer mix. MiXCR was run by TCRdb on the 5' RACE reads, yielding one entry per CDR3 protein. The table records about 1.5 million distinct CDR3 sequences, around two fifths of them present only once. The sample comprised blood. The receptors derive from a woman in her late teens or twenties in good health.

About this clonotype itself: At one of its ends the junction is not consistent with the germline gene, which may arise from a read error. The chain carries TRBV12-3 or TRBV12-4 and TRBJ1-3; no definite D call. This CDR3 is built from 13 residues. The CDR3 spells CASRTDSGDTIYF. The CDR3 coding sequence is TGTGCCAGCCGGACGGACTCTGGAGACACCATATATTTT.

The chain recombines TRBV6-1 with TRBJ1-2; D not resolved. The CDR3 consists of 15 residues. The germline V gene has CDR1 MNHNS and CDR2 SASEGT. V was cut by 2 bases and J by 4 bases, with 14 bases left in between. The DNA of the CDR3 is TGTGCCAGCAGTGAAACCCCTGCCTTCTCCTATGGCTACACCTTC. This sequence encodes CASSETPAFSYGYTF.

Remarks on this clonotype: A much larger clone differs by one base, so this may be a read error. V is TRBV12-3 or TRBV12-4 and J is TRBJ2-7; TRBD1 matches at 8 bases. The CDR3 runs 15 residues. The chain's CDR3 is CVSSLSRDRSYEQYF. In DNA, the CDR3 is TGTGTCAGCAGTTTATCTAGGGACAGGTCCTACGAGCAGTACTTC.

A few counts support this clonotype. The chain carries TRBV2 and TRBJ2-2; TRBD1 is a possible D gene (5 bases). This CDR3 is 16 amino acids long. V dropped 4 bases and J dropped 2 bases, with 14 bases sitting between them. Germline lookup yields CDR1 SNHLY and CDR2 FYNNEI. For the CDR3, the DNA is TGTGCCAGCAGTGCCGCAGGGAAGTCCAACACCGGGGAGCTGTTTTTT. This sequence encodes CASSAAGKSNTGELFF.

The CDR3 region has the DNA TGTGCCAGCAGCTCGGTAGCGGGGCACTCCTACAATGAGCAGTTCTTC. The encoded protein is CASSSVAGHSYNEQFF. The gene calls are TRBV7-9 and TRBJ2-1; 8 nucleotides match TRBD2. The length of the CDR3 is 16 residues. V lost 4 bases to trimming and J lost 0 bases; unmatched junction nucleotides: 5. Germline loops: CDR1 SEHNR, CDR2 FQNEAQ (reference sequence).

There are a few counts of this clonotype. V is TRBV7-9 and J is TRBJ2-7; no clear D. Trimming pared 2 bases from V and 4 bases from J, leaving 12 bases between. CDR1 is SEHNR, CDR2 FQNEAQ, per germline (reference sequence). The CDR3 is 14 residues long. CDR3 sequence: CASSLKEKEYEQYF. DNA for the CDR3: TGTGCCAGCAGCTTAAAGGAAAAGGAATACGAGCAGTACTTC.

CDR3: CASSALRGEGYEQYF. CDR3 sequence (DNA): TGTGCCAGCAGCGCCTTGAGAGGAGAGGGATACGAGCAGTACTTC. V and J are TRBV21-1 and TRBJ2-7; TRBD1, as called in the table, went unchecked against the DNA. TRBV21-1 is classified as a pseudogene. The CDR3 is 15 residues long.

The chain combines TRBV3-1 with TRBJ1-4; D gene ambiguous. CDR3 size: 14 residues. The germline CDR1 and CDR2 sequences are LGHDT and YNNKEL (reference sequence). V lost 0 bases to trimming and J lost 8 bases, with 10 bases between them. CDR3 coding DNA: TGTGCCAGCAGCCAAGAGGCACTGGCGGAAAAACTGTTTTTT. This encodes CASSQEALAEKLFF.

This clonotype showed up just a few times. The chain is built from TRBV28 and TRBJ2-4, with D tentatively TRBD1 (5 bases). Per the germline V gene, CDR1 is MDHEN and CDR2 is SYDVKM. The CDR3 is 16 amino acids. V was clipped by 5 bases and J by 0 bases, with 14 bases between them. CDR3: CASSPITTVAKNIQYF. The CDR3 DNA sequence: TGTGCCAGCAGTCCCATAACGACAGTAGCCAAAAACATTCAGTACTTC.

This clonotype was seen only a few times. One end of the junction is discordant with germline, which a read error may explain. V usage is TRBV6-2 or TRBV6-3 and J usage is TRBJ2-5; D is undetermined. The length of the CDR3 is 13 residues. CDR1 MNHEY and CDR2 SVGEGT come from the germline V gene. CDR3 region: CVSSPRYQETQYF. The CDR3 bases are TGTGTCAGCAGCCCTAGGTACCAAGAGACCCAGTACTTC.

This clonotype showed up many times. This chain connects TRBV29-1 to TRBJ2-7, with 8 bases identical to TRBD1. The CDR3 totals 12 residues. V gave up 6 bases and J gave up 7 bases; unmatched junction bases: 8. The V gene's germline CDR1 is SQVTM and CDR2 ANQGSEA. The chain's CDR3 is CSVRTGTGEQYF. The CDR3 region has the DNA TGCAGCGTACGGACAGGGACGGGGGAGCAGTACTTC.

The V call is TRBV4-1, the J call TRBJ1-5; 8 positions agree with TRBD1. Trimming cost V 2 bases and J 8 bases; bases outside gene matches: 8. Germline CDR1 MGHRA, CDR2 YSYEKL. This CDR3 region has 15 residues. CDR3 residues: CASSQLTGDIKPQHF. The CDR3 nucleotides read TGCGCCAGCAGCCAATTGACAGGGGATATCAAGCCCCAGCATTTT.

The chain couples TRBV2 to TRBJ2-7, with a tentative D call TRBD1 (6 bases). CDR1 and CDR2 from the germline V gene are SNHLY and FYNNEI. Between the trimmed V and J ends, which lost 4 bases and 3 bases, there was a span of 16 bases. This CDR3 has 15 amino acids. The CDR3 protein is CASSGGPGVLYEQYF. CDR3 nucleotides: TGTGCCAGCAGTGGGGGTCCAGGGGTTCTCTACGAGCAGTACTTC.

CDR3 sequence: CASSFYQWETQYF. CDR3 nucleotide sequence: TGTGCCAGCAGCTTCTATCAGTGGGAGACCCAGTACTTC. The rearrangement joins TRBV7-9 to TRBJ2-5, with unresolved D. The V end lost 3 bases, the J end lost 5 bases, and 10 bases lay between the germline ends. This CDR3 comprises 13 residues. CDR1 SEHNR and CDR2 FQNEAQ come from the germline V gene (reference sequence).

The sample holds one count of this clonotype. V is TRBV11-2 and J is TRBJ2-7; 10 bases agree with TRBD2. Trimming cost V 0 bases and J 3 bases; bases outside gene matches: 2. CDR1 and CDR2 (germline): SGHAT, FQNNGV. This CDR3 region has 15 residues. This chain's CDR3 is CASSLERTSGYEQYF. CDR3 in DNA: TGTGCCAGCAGCTTAGAGAGGACTAGCGGCTACGAGCAGTACTTC.

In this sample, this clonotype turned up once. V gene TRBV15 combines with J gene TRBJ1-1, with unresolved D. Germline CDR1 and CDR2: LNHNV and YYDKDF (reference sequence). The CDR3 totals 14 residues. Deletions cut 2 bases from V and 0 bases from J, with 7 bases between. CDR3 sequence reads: CATSRNTVNTEAFF. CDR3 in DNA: TGTGCCACCAGCAGAAATACAGTGAACACTGAAGCTTTCTTT. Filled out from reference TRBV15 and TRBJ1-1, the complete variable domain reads DAMVIQNPRYQVTQFGKPVTLSCSQTLNHNVMYWYQQKSSQAPKLLFHYYDKDFNNEADTPDNFQSRRPNTSFCFLDIRSPGLGDTAMYLCATSRNTVNTEAFFGQGTRLTVV.

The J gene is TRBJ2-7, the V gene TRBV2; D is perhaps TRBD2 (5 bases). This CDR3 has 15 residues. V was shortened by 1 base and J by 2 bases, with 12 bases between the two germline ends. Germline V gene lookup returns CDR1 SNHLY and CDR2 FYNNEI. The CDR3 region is CASSEGRLPTYEQYF. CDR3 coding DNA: TGTGCCAGCAGTGAAGGTAGACTACCGACCTACGAGCAGTACTTC.

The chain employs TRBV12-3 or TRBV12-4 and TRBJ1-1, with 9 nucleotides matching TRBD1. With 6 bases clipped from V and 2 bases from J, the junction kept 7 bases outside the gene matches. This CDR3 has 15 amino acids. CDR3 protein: CASRTGGIRNTEAFF. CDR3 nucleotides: TGTGCCAGCAGAACAGGGGGCATACGTAACACTGAAGCTTTCTTT.

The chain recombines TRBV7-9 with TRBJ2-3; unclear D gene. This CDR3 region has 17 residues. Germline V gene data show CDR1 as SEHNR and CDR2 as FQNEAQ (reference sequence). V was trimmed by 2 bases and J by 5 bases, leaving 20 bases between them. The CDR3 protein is CASSLTASGTSGDTQYF. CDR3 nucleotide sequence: TGTGCCAGCAGCTTAACGGCGTCAGGTACATCGGGAGATACGCAGTATTTT.

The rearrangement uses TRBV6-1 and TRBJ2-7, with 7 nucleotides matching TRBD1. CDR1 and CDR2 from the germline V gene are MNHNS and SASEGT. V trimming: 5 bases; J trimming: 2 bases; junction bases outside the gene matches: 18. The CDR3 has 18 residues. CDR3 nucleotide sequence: TGTGCCAGCAGTCTAATGGGGTCAGGGACAGCCCTCCCCTACGAGCAGTACTTC. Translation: CASSLMGSGTALPYEQYF.

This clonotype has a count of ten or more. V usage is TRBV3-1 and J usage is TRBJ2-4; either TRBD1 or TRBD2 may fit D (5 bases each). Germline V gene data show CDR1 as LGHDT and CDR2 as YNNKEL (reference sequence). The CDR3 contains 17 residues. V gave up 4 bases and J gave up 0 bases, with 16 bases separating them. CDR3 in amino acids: CASSLSGTGKAKNIQYF. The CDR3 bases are TGTGCCAGCAGCCTATCCGGGACGGGGAAAGCCAAAAACATTCAGTACTTC.

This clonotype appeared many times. DNA of the CDR3: TGTGCCAGCAGCCAAAGAGCAGATACGCAGTATTTT. It encodes CASSQRADTQYF. The J gene is TRBJ2-3, the V gene TRBV3-1, with D unclear. Germline-derived CDR1 and CDR2 are LGHDT and YNNKEL (reference sequence). The V end lost 2 bases, the J end lost 4 bases, and 4 bases lay between the germline ends. The CDR3 contains 12 residues.

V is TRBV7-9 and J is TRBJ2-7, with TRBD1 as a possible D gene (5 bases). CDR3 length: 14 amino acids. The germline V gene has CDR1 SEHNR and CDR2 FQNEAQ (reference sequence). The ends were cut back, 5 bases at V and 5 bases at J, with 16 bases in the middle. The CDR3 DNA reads TGTGCCAGCAGCCTAAGGGGCTCCCCCAACGAGCAGTACTTC. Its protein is CASSLRGSPNEQYF. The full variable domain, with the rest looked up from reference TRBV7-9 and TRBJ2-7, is DTGVSQNPRHKITKRGQNVTFRCDPISEHNRLYWYRQTLGQGPEFLTYFQNEAQLEKSRLLSDRFSAERPKGSFSTLEIQRTEQGDSAMYLCASSLRGSPNEQYFGPGTRLTVT.

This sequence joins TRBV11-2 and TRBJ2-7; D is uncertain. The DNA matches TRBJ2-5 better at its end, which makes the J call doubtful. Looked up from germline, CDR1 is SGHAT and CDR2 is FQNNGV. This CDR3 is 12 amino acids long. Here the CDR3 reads CASSFGWETQYF. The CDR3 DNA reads TGTGCCAGCAGCTTTGGGTGGGAGACCCAGTACTTC.

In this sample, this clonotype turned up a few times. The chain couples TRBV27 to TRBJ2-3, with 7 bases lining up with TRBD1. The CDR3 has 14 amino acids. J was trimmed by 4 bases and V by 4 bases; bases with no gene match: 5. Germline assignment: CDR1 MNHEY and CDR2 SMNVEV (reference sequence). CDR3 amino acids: CASSSDRDADTQYF. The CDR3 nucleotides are TGTGCCAGCAGTTCTGACAGGGATGCAGATACGCAGTATTTT.

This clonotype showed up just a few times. In nucleotides, the CDR3 is TGTGCCAGCAGAATAGTGGTGGACGAGCAGTTCTTC. This encodes CASRIVVDEQFF. The chain joins TRBV7-2 to TRBJ2-1; D uncertain. CDR3 length equals 12 residues. Germline-derived CDR1 and CDR2 are SGHTA and FQGNSA. Deletions cut 6 bases from V and 10 bases from J, with 13 bases between.

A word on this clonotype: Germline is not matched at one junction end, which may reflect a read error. The CDR3, as DNA: TGTGCCGGCAGCCAACGGTGGGAGGGCCCTACCTCCTACGAGCAGTACTTC. As protein: CAGSQRWEGPTSYEQYF. This chain joins TRBV3-1 and TRBJ2-7; TRBD2 matches at 7 bases. This CDR3 is 17 amino acids long. Germline V CDR1 and CDR2: LGHDT, YNNKEL (reference sequence).